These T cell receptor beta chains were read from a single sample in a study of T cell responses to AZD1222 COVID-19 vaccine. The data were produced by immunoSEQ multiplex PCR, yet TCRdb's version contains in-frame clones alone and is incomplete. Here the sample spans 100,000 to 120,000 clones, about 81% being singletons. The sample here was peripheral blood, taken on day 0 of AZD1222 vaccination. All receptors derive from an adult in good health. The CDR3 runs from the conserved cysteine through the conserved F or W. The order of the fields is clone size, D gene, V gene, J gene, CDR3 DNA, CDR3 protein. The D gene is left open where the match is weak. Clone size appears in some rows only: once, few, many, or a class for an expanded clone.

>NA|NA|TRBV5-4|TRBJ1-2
TGTGCCAGCAGCTTGGCTCAGGGTTGGCAGGGAGGCTACACCTTC
CASSLAQGWQGGYTF
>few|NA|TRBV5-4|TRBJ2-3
TGTGCCAGCAGCCCCCGAGGGATAAATACGCAGTATTTT
CASSPRGINTQYF
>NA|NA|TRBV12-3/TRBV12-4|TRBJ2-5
TGTGCCAGCAGTATGGACAGAGGAGAGACCCAGTACTTC
CASSMDRGETQYF
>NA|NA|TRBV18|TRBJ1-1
TGTGCCAGCTCCCTTGACAGGAACACTGAAGCTTTCTTT
CASSLDRNTEAFF
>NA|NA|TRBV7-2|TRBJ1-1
TGTGCCAGCAGGCATAATCCATCGACAGAGAACACTGAAGCTTTCTTT
CASRHNPSTENTEAFF
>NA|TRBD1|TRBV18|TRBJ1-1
TGTGCCAGCTCATTTGACAGGGACACTGAAGCTTTCTTT
CASSFDRDTEAFF
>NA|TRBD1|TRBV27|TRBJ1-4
TGTGCCAGCAGTTCCCGGACAGGGGGGTTTTTTGCAACTAATGAAAAACTGTTTTTT
CASSSRTGGFFATNEKLFF
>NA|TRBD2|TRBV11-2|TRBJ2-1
TGTGCCAGCAGCTTAAGTAGCGGGAGAAGGAATGAGCAGTTCTTC
CASSLSSGRRNEQFF
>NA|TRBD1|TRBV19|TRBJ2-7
TGTGCCAGTAGTATCCGTCCGGACAGGGAATACGAGCAGTACTTC
CASSIRPDREYEQYF
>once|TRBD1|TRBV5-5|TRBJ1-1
TGTGCCAGCAGCTTTGGGACAGGGAGTCGTACTGAAGCTTTCTTT
CASSFGTGSRTEAFF
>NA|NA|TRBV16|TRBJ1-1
TGTGCCAGCAGCCCTCACGGGGCAGGGACCATGAACACTGAAGCTTTCTTT
CASSPHGAGTMNTEAFF
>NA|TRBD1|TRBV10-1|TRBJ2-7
TGCGCCAGCAGTGAGTCGACAGGGTTCAACGAGCAGTACTTC
CASSESTGFNEQYF
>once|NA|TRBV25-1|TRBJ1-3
TGTGCCAGCAGTGCCTGGGTAGGAAACACCATATATTTT
CASSAWVGNTIYF
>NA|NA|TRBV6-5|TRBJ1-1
TGTGCCAGCAGTTACGGTCCGAAGAACACTGAAGCTTTCTTT
CASSYGPKNTEAFF
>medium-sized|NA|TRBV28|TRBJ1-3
TGTGCCAGCAGTTCCCACATTCTCCAGTCGGGAAACACCATATATTTT
CASSSHILQSGNTIYF
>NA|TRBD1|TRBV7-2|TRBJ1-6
TGTGCCAGCAGCGCCCGACAGGGAGCGAATTCACCCCTCCACTTT
CASSARQGANSPLHF
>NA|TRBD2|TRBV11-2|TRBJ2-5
TGTGCCAGCAGCAAACCGGGACTAGCGGGAGTAGAGACCCAGTACTTC
CASSKPGLAGVETQYF
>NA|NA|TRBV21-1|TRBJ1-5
NA
CASGQGKGVYVCNQPQHF
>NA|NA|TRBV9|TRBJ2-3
TGTGCCAGCAGCCCGGCTCTCGGGGGACCGAGCACAGATACGCAGTATTTT
CASSPALGGPSTDTQYF
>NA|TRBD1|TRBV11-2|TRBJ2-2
TGTGCCAGCAGCCCGGGACAGCCTACCGGACGGGAGCTGTTTTTT
CASSPGQPTGRELFF
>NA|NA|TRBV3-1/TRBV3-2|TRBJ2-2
TGTGCCAGCAGCCAAGAGTCCTGGCTAGCGCCTGCGAACACCGGGGAGCTGTTTTTT
CASSQESWLAPANTGELFF
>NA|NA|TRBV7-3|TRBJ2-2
TGTGCCAGCAGCCAGAGTGGGACCGGGGAGCTGTTTTTT
CASSQSGTGELFF
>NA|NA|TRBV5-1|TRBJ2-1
TGCGCCAGCAGCTTGACCACAGGGTGGATGAATGAGCAGTTCTTC
CASSLTTGWMNEQFF
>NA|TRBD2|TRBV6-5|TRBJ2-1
TGTGCCAGCAGTCCGGGACTAGCGAGGGGTAATGAGCAGTTCTTC
CASSPGLARGNEQFF
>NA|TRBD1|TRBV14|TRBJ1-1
TGTGCCAGCAGCCAGCTGACAGGGGCGAACACTGAAGCTTTCTTT
CASSQLTGANTEAFF
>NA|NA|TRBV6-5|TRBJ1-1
TGTGCCAGCTTTGCCCCGGGTAGAAATCTCGCTTTCTTT
CASFAPGRNLAFF
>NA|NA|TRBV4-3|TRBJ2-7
TGCGCCAGCAGCCAAGATTCGGGATGGGAGCAGTACTTC
CASSQDSGWEQYF
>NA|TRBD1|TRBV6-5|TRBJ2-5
TGTGCCAGCAGCGACCGGGACAGGGGGCGTGAGACCCAGTACTTC
CASSDRDRGRETQYF
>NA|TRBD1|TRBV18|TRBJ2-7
TGTGCCAGCTCCCCCGGGACAGGGGGCAGGTACGAGCAGTACTTC
CASSPGTGGRYEQYF
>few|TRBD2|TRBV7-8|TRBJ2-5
TGTGCCAGCAGCAGCCCGACTAGCGGGGGTACAGAGACCCAGTACTTC
CASSSPTSGGTETQYF
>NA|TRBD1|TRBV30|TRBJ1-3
TGTGCCTGGAGTGTCTTGGGACAGGTCTCTGGAAACACCATATATTTT
CAWSVLGQVSGNTIYF
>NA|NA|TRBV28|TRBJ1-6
TGTGCCAGCAGTTTAACCGGGGGAGTGAGATCACCCCTCCACTTT
CASSLTGGVRSPLHF
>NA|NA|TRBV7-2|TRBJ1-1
TGTGCCAGCAGCTTAATCCCGACGAACACTGAAGCTTTCTTT
CASSLIPTNTEAFF
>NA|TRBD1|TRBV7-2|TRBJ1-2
TGTGCCAGCAGCTCCTCCGGGACAGATAACTATGGCTACACCTTC
CASSSSGTDNYGYTF
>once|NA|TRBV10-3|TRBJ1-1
TGTGCCATAAGAGAACAGGGCTATCAGAACACTGAAGCTTTCTTT
CAIREQGYQNTEAFF
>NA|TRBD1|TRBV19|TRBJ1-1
TGTGCCAGTAGCAAGGGACAGCAGAACACTGAAGCTTTCTTT
CASSKGQQNTEAFF
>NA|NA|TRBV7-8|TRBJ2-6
TGTGCCAGCAGCTTACTTAGCGGCAGAGGGTCTGGGGCCAACGTCCTGACTTTC
CASSLLSGRGSGANVLTF
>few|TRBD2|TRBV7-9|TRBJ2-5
TGTGCCAGCAGTTATCCCACGGCGGGAGAAGGGGAGACCCAGTACTTC
CASSYPTAGEGETQYF
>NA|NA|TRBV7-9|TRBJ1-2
TGTGCCAGCAGCTTAGAGATCCAGGGGGGCTACACCTTC
CASSLEIQGGYTF
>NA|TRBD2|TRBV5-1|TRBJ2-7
TGCGCCAGCAGCCCATCCGGGGTAGCGGGAGAAAGCGAGCAGTACTTC
CASSPSGVAGESEQYF
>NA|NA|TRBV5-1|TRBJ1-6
TGCGCCAGTTGGGACGGCGAGAGCTCCTATAATTCACCCCTCCACTTT
CASWDGESSYNSPLHF
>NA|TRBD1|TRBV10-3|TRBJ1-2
TGTGCCATCAGTGAGTTCACCGGGACAGGGAGCGGCTACACCTTC
CAISEFTGTGSGYTF
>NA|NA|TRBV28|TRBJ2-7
TGTGCCAGCAGTTTGAAGCTGTACTACGAGCAGTACTTC
CASSLKLYYEQYF
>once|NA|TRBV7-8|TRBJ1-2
TGTGCCAGCAGCTTGACAGTCTATGGCTACACCTTC
CASSLTVYGYTF
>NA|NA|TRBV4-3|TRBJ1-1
TGCGCCAGCAGCAGGGGGAACACTGAAGCTTTCTTT
CASSRGNTEAFF
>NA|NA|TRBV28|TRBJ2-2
TGTGCCAGCAGGTCTACTACCGGGGAGCTGTTTTTT
CASRSTTGELFF
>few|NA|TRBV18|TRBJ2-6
TGTGCCAGCTCAAAAACTCAGGGGTCTGGGGCCAACGTCCTGACTTTC
CASSKTQGSGANVLTF
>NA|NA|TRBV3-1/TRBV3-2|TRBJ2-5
TGTGCCAGCAGCCTCAGGGGGGGTGGAGAGACCCAGTACTTC
CASSLRGGGETQYF
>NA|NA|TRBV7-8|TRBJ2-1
TGTGCCAGCAGCTTAGCTCTGAGCTCCTACAATGAGCAGTTCTTC
CASSLALSSYNEQFF
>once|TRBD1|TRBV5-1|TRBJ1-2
TGCGCCAGCAGCCACGGGACAGGGGCGTTTCTTAACTATGGCTACACCTTC
CASSHGTGAFLNYGYTF
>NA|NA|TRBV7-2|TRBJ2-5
TGTGCCAGCAGCTTAGCGAGGGGGGCCACCCAAGAGACCCAGTACTTC
CASSLARGATQETQYF
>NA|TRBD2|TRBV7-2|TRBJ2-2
TGTGCCAGCAGCTTAGTTGGGCGGGGGGCCGCCGGGGAGCTGTTTTTT
CASSLVGRGAAGELFF
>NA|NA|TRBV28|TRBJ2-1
TGTGCCAGCAGCTCCCCTGAGGCAAGCTCCTACAATGAGCAGTTCTTC
CASSSPEASSYNEQFF
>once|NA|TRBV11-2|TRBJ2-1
TGTGCCAGCAGCTTGGGCTCCTACAATGAGCAGTTCTTC
CASSLGSYNEQFF